The T cell receptor (beta chain) under discussion was sequenced for a study of graft-versus-host responses after intestinal transplantation. This CDR3 region has 13 residues. The germline gives CDR1 MNHNS, CDR2 SASEGT. The V and J ends lost 3 bases and 4 bases respectively, with 7 bases between them. Assay used: immunoSEQ multiplex PCR; TCRdb lists only in-frame clones, some missing. The sample shows about 120,000 clones, 90% to 95% of them seen only once. Comments on this clone: Its cognate antigen is unknown.

Sequencing was performed on unstimulated CD8+ T cells sorted from spleen or lymph node cells, taken before intestinal transplant. This rearrangement joins TRBV6-1 to TRBJ2-1; D unresolved. The TCR comes from a human donor who received an intestinal transplant. For the CDR3, the DNA is TGTGCCAGCAGTGAGGCTGGTTACAATGAGCAGTTCTTC. This encodes CASSEAGYNEQFF.